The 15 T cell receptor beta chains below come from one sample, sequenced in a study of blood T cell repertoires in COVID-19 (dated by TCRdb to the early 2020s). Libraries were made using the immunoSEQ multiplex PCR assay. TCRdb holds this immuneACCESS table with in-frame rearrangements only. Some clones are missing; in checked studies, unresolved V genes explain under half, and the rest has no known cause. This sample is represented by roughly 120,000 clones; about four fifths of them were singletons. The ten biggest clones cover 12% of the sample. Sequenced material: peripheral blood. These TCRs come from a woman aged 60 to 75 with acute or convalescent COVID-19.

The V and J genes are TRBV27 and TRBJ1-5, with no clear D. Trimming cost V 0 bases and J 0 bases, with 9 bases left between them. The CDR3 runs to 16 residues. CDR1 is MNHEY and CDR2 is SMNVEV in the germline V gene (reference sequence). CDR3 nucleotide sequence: TGTGCCAGCAGTTTATCTTTCAGTGATAGCAATCAGCCCCAGCATTTT. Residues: CASSLSFSDSNQPQHF.

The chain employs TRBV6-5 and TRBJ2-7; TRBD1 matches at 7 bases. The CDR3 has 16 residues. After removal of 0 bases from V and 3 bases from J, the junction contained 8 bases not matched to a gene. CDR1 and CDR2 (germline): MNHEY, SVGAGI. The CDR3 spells CASSYSSTGILYEQYF. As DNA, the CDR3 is TGTGCCAGCAGTTACTCGTCGACAGGGATTCTCTACGAGCAGTACTTC.

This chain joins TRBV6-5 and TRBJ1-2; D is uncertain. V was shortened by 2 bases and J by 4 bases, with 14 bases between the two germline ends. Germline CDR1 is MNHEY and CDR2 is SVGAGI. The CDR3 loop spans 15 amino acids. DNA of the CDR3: TGTGCCAGCAGTTACGAGGGCAGAAACCGCTATGGCTACACCTTC. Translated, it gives CASSYEGRNRYGYTF.

CDR3 DNA sequence: TGCAGCGTTGAATGGGACAGGGGAAATGAGCAGTTCTTC. It codes for CSVEWDRGNEQFF. The chain carries TRBV29-1 and TRBJ2-1, with 10 bases lining up with TRBD1. This CDR3 has 13 residues. Per germline, CDR1 SQVTM and CDR2 ANQGSEA. J gave up 7 bases and V 2 bases, and 2 bases lay outside the gene matches.

The CDR3 DNA follows: TGTGCCAGCACACTCGAGGCTACCTATGGCTACACCTTC. Protein product: CASTLEATYGYTF. This chain links TRBV12-3 or TRBV12-4 with TRBJ1-2; no clear D gene. Trimming removed 7 bases from V and 4 bases from J, with 13 bases in between. This CDR3 contains 13 residues.

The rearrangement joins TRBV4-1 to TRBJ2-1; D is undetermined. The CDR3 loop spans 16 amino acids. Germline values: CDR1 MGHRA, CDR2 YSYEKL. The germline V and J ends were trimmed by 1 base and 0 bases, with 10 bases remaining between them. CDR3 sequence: CASSQAGLSSYNEQFF. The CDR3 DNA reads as TGCGCCAGCAGCCAAGCGGGTCTTAGCTCCTACAATGAGCAGTTCTTC.

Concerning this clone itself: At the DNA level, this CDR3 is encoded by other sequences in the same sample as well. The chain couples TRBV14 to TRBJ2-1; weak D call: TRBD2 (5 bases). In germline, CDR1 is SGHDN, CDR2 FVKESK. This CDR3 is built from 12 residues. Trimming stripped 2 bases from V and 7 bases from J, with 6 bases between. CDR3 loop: CASSQRGNEQFF. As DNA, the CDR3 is TGTGCCAGCAGCCAAAGAGGGAATGAGCAGTTCTTC.

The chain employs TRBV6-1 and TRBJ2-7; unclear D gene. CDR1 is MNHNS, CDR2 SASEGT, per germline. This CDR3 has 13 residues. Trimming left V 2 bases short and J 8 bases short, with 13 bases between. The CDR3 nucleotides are TGTGCCAGCAGTGAACTACCAGGAACCCAGCAGTACGTC. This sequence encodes CASSELPGTQQYV.

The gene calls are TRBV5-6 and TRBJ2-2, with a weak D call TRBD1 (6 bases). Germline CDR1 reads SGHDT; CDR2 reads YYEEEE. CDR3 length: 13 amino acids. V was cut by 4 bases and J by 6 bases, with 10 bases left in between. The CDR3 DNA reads TGTGCCAGCAGCGTTGACAGGTCCGGGGAGCTGTTTTTT. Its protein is CASSVDRSGELFF.

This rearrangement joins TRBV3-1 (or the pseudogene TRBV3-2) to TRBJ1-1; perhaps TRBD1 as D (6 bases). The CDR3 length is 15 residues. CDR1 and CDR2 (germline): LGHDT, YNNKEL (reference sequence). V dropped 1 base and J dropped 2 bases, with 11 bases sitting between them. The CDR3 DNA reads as TGTGCCAGCAGCCAAGGGCGGACAGACAACACTGAAGCTTTCTTT. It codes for CASSQGRTDNTEAFF.

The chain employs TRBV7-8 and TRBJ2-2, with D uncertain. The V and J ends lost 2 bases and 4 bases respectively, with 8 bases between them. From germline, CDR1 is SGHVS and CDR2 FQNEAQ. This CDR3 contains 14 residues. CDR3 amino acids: CASSLSRFTGELFF. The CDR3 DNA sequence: TGTGCCAGCAGCTTATCGCGATTCACCGGGGAGCTGTTTTTT. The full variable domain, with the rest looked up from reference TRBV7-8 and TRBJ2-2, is GAGVSQSPRYKVAKRGQDVALRCDPISGHVSLFWYQQALGQGPEFLTYFQNEAQLDKSGLPSDRFFAERPEGSVSTLKIQRTQQEDSAVYLCASSLSRFTGELFFGEGSRLTVL.

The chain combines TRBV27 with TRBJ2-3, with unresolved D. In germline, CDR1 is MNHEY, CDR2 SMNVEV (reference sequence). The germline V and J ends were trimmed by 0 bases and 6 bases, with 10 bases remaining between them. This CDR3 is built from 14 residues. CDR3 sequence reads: CASSLSSPTDTQYF. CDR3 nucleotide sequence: TGTGCCAGCAGTTTATCGAGTCCCACGGATACGCAGTATTTT.

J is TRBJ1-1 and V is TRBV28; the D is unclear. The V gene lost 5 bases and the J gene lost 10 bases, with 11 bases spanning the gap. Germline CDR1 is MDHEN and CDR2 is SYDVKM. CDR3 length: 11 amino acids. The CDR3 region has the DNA TGTGCCAGCAGTAACCGAGGTGGAGCTTTCTTT. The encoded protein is CASSNRGGAFF.

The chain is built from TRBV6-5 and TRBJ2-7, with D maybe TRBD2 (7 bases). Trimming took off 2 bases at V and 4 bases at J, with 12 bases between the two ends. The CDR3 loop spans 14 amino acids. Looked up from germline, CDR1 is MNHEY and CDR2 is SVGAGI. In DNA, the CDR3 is TGTGCCAGCAGTTACCATCGGGGGGCGTACGAGCAGTACTTC. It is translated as CASSYHRGAYEQYF.

The CDR3 DNA reads TGTGCCAGCAGTTTAGCCGGACAGGGGGATGAAAAACTGTTTTTT. This gives the protein CASSLAGQGDEKLFF. The chain is built from TRBV28 and TRBJ1-4; 10 bases agree with TRBD1. Looked up from germline, CDR1 is MDHEN and CDR2 is SYDVKM. Trimming took 2 bases from V and 6 from J; bases not matched to a gene: 3. This CDR3 has 15 residues.